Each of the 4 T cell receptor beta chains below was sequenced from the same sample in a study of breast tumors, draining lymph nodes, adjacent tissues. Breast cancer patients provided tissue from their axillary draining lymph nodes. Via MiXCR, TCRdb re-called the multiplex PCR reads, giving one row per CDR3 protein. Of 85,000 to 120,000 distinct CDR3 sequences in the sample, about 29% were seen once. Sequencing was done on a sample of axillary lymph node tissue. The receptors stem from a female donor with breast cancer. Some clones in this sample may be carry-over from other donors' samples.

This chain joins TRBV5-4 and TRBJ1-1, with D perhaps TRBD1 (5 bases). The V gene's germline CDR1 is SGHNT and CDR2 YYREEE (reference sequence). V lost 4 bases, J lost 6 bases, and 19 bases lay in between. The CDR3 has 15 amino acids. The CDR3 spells CASSHGAVVPPEAFF. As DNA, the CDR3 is TGTGCCAGCAGCCACGGGGCCGTGGTCCCCCCTGAAGCTTTCTTT.

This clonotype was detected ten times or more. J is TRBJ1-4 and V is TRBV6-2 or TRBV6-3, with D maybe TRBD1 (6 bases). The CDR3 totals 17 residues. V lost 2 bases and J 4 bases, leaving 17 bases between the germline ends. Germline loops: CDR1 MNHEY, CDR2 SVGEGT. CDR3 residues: CASSYTPRGHRNEKLFF. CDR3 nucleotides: TGTGCCAGCAGTTACACCCCGCGGGGGCACCGTAATGAAAAACTGTTTTTT.

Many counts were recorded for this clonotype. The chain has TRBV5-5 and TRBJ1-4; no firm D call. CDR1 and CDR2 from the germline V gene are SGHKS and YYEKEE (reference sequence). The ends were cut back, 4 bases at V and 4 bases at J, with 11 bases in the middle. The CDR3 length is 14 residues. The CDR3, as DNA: TGTGCCAGCAGCCCGGGCCGTCATAATGAAAAACTGTTTTTT. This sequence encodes CASSPGRHNEKLFF.

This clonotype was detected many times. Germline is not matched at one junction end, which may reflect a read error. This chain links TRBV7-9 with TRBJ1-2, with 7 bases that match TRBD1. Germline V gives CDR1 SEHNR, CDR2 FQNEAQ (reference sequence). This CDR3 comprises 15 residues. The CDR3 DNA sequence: TGTGCCAGCAGCTTAGTGGTTGACAGGGATTATGGCTACCCCTTC. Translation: CASSLVVDRDYGYPF. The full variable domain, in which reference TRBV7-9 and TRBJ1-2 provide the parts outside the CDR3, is DTGVSQNPRHKITKRGQNVTFRCDPISEHNRLYWYRQTLGQGPEFLTYFQNEAQLEKSRLLSDRFSAERPKGSFSTLEIQRTEQGDSAMYLCASSLVVDRDYGYPFGSGTRLTVV.